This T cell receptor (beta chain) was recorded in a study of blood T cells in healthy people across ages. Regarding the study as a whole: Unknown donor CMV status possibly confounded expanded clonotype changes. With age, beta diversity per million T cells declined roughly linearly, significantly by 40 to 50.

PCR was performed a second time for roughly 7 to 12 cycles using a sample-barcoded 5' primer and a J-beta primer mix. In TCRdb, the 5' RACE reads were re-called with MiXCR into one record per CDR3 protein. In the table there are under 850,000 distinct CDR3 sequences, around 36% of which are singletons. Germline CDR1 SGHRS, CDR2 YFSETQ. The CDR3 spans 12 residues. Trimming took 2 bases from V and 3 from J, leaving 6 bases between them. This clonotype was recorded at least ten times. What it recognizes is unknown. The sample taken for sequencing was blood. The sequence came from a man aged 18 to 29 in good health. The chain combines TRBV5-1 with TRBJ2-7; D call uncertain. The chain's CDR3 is CASSFDLYEQYF. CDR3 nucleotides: TGCGCCAGCAGCTTTGACCTCTACGAGCAGTACTTC.